A single sample is the source of the 6 T cell receptor beta chains below, sequenced in a study of CD8+ T cells in alopecia areata (dated by TCRdb to 2017 to 2018). Taken with the paper, the label for time point translates to: around 26 weeks on oral tofacitinib. Sample treatment or condition, as interpreted from the label and publication: oral pan-JAK inhibitor, 5-10 mg twice daily. Libraries were built with the immunoSEQ multiplex PCR assay. For TCR sequencing, RNA was extracted from every sample and reverse transcribed into cDNA to serve as template. This is the immuneACCESS table as TCRdb keeps it, with only in-frame sequences that have V and J called. A part of the clones is gone; compared with another copy, unresolved V genes explain less than half, and the rest is unexplained. This sample lists around 160,000 clones; less than 80% were detected once. 14% of the sample is in the top ten clones.

The specimen was CD4+ T cells sorted from blood, collected at week 24, from a patient treated with tofacitinib. The receptor set was obtained from a human donor with alopecia areata.

The chain combines TRBV5-1 with TRBJ1-2, with D maybe TRBD1 (5 bases). This CDR3 spans 14 amino acids. Germline V gene lookup returns CDR1 SGHRS and CDR2 YFSETQ. Trimming cost V 0 bases and J 6 bases, with 12 bases left between them. The CDR3: CASSLEGRDHGYTF. The CDR3 DNA reads TGCGCCAGCAGCTTGGAAGGCAGGGATCATGGCTACACCTTC.

This clone showed up just once. The chain links TRBV5-5 to TRBJ1-6; no clear D. Germline V lookup: CDR1 SGHKS, CDR2 YYEKEE (reference sequence). The CDR3 is 17 residues long. Between the trimmed V and J ends, which lost 0 bases and 0 bases, there was a span of 10 bases. The CDR3 coding sequence is TGTGCCAGCAGCTTGGGGTCTCGGGGCTCCTATAATTCACCCCTCCACTTT. The encoded protein is CASSLGSRGSYNSPLHF. Filled out from reference TRBV5-5 and TRBJ1-6, the complete variable domain reads DAGVTQSPTHLIKTRGQQVTLRCSPISGHKSVSWYQQVLGQGPQFIFQYYEKEERGRGNFPDRFSARQFPNYSSELNVNALLLGDSALYLCASSLGSRGSYNSPLHFGNGTRLTVT.

The DNA of the CDR3 is TGTGCCTGGAGTGTAGGTGCGACACACACCGGGGAGCTGTTTTTT. Translating it yields CAWSVGATHTGELFF. The chain employs TRBV30 and TRBJ2-2; D remains unclear. CDR1 GTSNPN and CDR2 SVGIG come from the germline V gene (reference sequence). Trimming cost V 0 bases and J 3 bases, with 11 bases left between them. The CDR3 covers 15 residues.

The chain has TRBV4-1 and TRBJ1-2; no clear D. The V gene lost 0 bases and the J gene lost 2 bases, with 10 bases spanning the gap. This CDR3 region has 15 residues. Per the germline V gene, CDR1 is MGHRA and CDR2 is YSYEKL. The CDR3 region has the DNA TGCGCCAGCAGCCAAGATTGGACGGTCAACTATGGCTACACCTTC. Translation: CASSQDWTVNYGYTF.

The gene calls are TRBV15 and TRBJ2-5, with 7 positions matching TRBD2. CDR1 LNHNV and CDR2 YYDKDF come from the germline V gene (reference sequence). There are 14 residues in the CDR3. Trimming cost V 8 bases and J 5 bases; bases outside gene matches: 11. Here the CDR3 reads CATGSRLATETQYF. CDR3 DNA: TGTGCCACCGGGAGTAGACTAGCAACGGAGACCCAGTACTTC.

The V and J genes are TRBV20-1 and TRBJ2-5, with D unresolved. The CDR3 is made up of 11 amino acids. Trimming removed 8 bases at V and 5 bases at J, with 12 bases between. CDR1 is DFQATT, CDR2 SNEGSKA, per germline (reference sequence). DNA of the CDR3: TGCAGTCTTTCCAGTGGGGAGACCCAGTACTTC. Protein sequence: CSLSSGETQYF.